This T cell receptor beta chain was observed in a study of cytomegalovirus exposure and HLA in healthy donors. This CDR3 has 14 amino acids. V was pared by 6 bases and J by 2 bases, with 4 bases of the junction left unmatched. The germline V gene has CDR1 MNHNY and CDR2 SVGAGI (reference sequence). PCR used 60 Vbeta primers and 13 Jbeta primers. Sequenced by immunoSEQ multiplex PCR; TCRdb stores in-frame clones only, minus some. The repertoire holds some 150,000 clones, with approximately 78% as singletons. The clonotype originates from a middle-aged man in good health and CMV-seropositive. The chain links TRBV6-6 to TRBJ1-2; TRBD1 aligns across 9 bases. Sample: PBMCs. The CDR3 is CASSSGQGNYGYTF. The CDR3 region has the DNA TGTGCCAGCAGCTCCGGACAGGGGAACTATGGCTACACCTTC.